The present entry profiles one T cell receptor (beta chain) with its context. From the 5' RACE reads, TCRdb lists one entry per CDR3 protein and no DNA. The repertoire table contains 350,000 to 550,000 distinct CDR3 sequences. These data originate in a study of monozygotic twins with inflammatory bowel disease. Sequenced: blood. The receptor was derived from a human donor with ulcerative colitis or Crohn's disease, or a healthy co-twin of an affected twin (not recorded which).

CDR3 amino acids: CASSWDGGSPLHF. This sequence joins TRBV7-2 and TRBJ1-6; TCRdb selects TRBD1, and the lack of DNA leaves this call unchecked. The V gene's germline CDR1 is SGHTA and CDR2 FQGNSA. CDR3 length: 13 amino acids. The whole variable domain, remainder taken from reference TRBV7-2 and TRBJ1-6, is GAGVSQSPSNKVTEKGKDVELRCDPISGHTALYWYRQSLGQGLEFLIYFQGNSAPDKSGLPSDRFSAERTGGSVSTLTIQRTQQEDSAVYLCASSWDGGSPLHFGNGTRLTVT.